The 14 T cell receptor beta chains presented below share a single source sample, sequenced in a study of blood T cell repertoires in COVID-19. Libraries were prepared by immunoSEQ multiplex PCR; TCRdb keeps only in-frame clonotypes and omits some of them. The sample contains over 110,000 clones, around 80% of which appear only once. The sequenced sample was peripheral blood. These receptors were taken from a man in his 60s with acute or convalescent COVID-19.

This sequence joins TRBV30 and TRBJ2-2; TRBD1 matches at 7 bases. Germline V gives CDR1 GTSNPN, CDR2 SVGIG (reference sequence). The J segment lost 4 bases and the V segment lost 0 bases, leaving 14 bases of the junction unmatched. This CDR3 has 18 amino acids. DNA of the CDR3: TGTGCCTGGAGTGTACTTGGTAGCGTACAGGGGAGCACCGGGGAGCTGTTTTTT. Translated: CAWSVLGSVQGSTGELFF. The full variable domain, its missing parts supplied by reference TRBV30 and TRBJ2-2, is SQTIHQWPATLVQPVGSPLSLECTVEGTSNPNLYWYRQAAGRGLQLLFYSVGIGQISSEVPQNLSASRPQDRQFILSSKKLLLSDSGFYLCAWSVLGSVQGSTGELFFGEGSRLTVL.

The CDR3 protein is CASSYSGTVGTEAFF. Written as DNA, the CDR3 is TGTGCCAGCAGTTACTCGGGGACAGTGGGCACTGAAGCTTTCTTT. J is TRBJ1-1 and V is TRBV6-5; 7 bases agree with TRBD1. CDR1 and CDR2 (germline): MNHEY, SVGAGI. V was pared by 0 bases and J by 4 bases, with 5 bases of the junction left unmatched. This CDR3 is built from 15 residues.

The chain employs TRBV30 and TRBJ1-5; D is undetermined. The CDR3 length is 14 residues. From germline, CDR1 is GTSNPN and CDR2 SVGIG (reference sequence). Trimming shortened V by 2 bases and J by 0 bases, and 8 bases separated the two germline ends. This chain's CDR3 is CAWSLPYSNQPQHF. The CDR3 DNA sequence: TGTGCCTGGAGTCTCCCTTATAGCAATCAGCCCCAGCATTTT.

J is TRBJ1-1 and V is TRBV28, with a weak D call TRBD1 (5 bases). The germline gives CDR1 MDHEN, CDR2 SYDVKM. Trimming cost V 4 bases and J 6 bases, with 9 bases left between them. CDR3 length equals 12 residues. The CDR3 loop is CASSSQGPEAFF. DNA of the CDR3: TGTGCCAGCAGTTCGCAGGGCCCTGAAGCTTTCTTT.

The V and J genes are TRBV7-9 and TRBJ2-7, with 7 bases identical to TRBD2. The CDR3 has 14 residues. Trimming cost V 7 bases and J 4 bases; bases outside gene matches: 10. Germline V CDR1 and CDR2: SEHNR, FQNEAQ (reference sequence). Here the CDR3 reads CASTDGRRGYEQYF. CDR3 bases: TGTGCCAGCACCGACGGGAGGAGGGGATACGAGCAGTACTTC. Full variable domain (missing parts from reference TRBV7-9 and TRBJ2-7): DTGVSQNPRHKITKRGQNVTFRCDPISEHNRLYWYRQTLGQGPEFLTYFQNEAQLEKSRLLSDRFSAERPKGSFSTLEIQRTEQGDSAMYLCASTDGRRGYEQYFGPGTRLTVT.

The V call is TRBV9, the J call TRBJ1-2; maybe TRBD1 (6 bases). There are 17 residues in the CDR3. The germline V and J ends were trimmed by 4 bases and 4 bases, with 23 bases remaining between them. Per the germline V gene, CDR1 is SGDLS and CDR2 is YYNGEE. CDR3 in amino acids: CASSPQPRQAQGYGYTF. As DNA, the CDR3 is TGTGCCAGCAGCCCTCAACCCCGACAGGCCCAGGGCTATGGCTACACCTTC.

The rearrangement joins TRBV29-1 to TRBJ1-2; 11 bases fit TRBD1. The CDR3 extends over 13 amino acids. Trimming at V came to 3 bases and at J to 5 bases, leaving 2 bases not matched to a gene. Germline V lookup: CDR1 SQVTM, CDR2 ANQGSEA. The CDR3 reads CSVDGQGAYGYTF. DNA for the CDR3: TGCAGCGTTGACGGACAGGGGGCATATGGCTACACCTTC.

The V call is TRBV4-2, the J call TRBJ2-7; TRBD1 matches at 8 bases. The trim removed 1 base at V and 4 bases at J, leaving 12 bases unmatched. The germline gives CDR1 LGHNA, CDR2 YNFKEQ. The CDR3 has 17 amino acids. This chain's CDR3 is CASSQVSVAGGGYEQYF. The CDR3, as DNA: TGTGCCAGCAGCCAAGTGTCCGTCGCAGGGGGCGGATACGAGCAGTACTTC.

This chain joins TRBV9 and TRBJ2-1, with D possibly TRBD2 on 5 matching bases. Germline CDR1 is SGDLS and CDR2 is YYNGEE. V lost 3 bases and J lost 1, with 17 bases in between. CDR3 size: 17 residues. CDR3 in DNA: TGTGCCAGCAGCGGCGGGCCCCTAGCAGGATCCTACAATGAGCAGTTCTTC. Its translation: CASSGGPLAGSYNEQFF.

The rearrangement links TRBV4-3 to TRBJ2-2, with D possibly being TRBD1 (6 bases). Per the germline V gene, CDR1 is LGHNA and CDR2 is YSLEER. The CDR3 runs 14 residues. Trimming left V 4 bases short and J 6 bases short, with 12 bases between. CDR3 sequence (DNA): TGCGCCAGCAGCCCGCGGCCAGGGGCCGGGGAGCTGTTTTTT. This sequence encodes CASSPRPGAGELFF.

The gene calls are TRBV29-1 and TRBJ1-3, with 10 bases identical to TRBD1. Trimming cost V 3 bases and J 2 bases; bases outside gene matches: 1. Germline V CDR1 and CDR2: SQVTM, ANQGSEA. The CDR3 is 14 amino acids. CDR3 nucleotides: TGCAGCGTTGAGGGACAGGGGACTGGAAACACCATATATTTT. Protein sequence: CSVEGQGTGNTIYF. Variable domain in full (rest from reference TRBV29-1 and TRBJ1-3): SAVISQKPSRDICQRGTSLTIQCQVDSQVTMMFWYRQQPGQSLTLIATANQGSEATYESGFVIDKFPISRPNLTFSTLTVSNMSPEDSSIYLCSVEGQGTGNTIYFGEGSWLTVV.

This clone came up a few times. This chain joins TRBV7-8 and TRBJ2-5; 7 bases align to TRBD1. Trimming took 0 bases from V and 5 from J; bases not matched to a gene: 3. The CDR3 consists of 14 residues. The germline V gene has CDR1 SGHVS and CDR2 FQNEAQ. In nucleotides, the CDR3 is TGTGCCAGCAGCTTAGCGGAGACAGGGGAGACCCAGTACTTC. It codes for CASSLAETGETQYF.

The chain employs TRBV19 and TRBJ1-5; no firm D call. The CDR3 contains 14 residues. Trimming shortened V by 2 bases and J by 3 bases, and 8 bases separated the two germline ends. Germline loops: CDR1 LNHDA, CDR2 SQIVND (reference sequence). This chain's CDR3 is CASSIRGFNQPQHF. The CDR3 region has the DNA TGTGCCAGTAGTATAAGAGGGTTCAATCAGCCCCAGCATTTT.

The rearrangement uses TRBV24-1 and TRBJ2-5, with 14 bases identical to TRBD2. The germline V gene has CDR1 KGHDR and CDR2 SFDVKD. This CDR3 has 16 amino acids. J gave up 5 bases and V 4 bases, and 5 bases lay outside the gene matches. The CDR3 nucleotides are TGTGCCACCAGTGACCGGACTAGCGGGAGGTTGGAGACCCAGTACTTC. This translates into CATSDRTSGRLETQYF.